This T cell receptor beta chain is from a study of metastatic and nonmetastatic thyroid tumors (dated by TCRdb to the early 2020s). General notes on the study: For patients with malignant and with benign thyroid disease, the researchers compared repertoires between peripheral blood samples and tumor or nodule tissue samples. Overall results and qualifications from the work: In both blood and tumor samples, malignant tumors were reported to have significantly higher TCR beta diversity than benign nodules.

This clone showed up many times. Its antigen is currently not known. No clone much larger than this one lies a single base away; base qualities are absent. No patient had received any treatment before thyroid surgery. Patient clinical samples collected from the early 2010s to the late 2010s were retrospectively analysed using T-cell receptor beta sequencing. The protocol used for the library was PCR. The sequencer was an Illumina HiSeq 4000. The TCR beta-chain CDR3 region of each patient was profiled by high-throughput sequencing. The authors' analysis ran thus. The researchers built a classifier to tell apart papillary thyroid cancer patients with distant metastasis, based on CDR3 differences among clinicopathological groups. Repertoire diversity was assessed with the Shannon index, and tumor-blood repertoire similarity with the Morisita-Horn index. TCRdb handled the public reads itself, with Q25 trimming in fastp and clone calling in MiXCR, and kept productive beta chains. These V and J calls derive from TCRdb rather than the authors' analysis. The sample records about 14,000 clones, roughly 12% of which are singletons. The top ten constitute roughly 15% of the sample.

The junction carries 13 bases between V and J, which are trimmed by 1 base and 1 base respectively. CDR1 LGHDT and CDR2 YNNKEL are derived from the germline V gene (reference sequence). CDR3 length: 16 amino acids, cysteine to phenylalanine. Only the CDR3 region is kept as DNA, spanning 48 bases read in frame from base 1. The source material was blood. This clonotype originated in a female donor with papillary thyroid cancer or a benign thyroid nodule (not recorded which). Some clones in this sample may be carry-over from other donors' samples. Recombination linked TRBV3-1 to TRBJ1-1, with TRBD1 tentatively as D gene (6 bases match). The DNA is as follows: TGTGCCAGCAGCCAAGGCCCACAGGGTTCGAACACTGAAGCTTTCTTT. Its translation is CASSQGPQGSNTEAFF.